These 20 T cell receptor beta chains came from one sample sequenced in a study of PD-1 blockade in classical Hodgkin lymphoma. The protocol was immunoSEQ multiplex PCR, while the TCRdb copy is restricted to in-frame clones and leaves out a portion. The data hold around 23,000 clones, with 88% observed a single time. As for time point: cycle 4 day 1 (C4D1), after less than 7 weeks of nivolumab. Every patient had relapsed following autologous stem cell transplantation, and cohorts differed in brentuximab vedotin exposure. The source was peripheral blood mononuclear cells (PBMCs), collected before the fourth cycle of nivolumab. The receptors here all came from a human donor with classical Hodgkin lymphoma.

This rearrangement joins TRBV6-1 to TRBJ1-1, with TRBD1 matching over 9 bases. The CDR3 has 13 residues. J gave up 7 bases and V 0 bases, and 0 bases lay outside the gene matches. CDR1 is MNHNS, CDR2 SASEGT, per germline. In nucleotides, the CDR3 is TGTGCCAGCAGTGAAGCGGGACAGGGTGAAGCTTTCTTT. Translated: CASSEAGQGEAFF.

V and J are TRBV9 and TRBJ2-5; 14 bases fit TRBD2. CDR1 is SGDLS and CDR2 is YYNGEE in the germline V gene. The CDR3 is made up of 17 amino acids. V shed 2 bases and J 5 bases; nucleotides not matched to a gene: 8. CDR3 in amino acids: CASSVGGLAGVGETQYF. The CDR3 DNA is TGTGCCAGCAGCGTGGGGGGACTAGCGGGAGTCGGGGAGACCCAGTACTTC.

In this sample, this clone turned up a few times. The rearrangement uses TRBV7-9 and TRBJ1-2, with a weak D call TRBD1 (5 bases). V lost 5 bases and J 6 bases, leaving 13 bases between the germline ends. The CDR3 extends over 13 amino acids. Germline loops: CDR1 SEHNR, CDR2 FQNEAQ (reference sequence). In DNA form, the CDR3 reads TGTGCCAGCAGCCCCGGGGGGACGCATGGCTACACCTTC. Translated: CASSPGGTHGYTF.

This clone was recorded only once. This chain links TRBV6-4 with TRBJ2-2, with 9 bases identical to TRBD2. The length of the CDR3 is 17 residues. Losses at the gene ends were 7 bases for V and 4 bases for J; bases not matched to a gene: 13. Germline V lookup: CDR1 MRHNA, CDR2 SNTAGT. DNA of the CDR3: TGTGCCAGCACTCCCGAGGCGGGACTAGCCGTCACCGGGGAGCTGTTTTTT. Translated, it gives CASTPEAGLAVTGELFF.

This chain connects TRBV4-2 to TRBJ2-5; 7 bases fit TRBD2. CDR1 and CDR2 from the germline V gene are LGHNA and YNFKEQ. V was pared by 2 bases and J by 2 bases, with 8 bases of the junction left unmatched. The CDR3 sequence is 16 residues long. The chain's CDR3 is CASSQPAGVSQETQYF. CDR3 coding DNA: TGTGCCAGCAGCCAACCTGCGGGGGTATCTCAAGAGACCCAGTACTTC.

The CDR3 is CASSSLLGWPEAFF. The CDR3 nucleotides are TGTGCCAGCAGCTCACTATTGGGGTGGCCTGAAGCTTTCTTT. This rearrangement joins TRBV7-9 to TRBJ1-1; the D is unclear. V shed 4 bases and J shed 6 bases, with 15 bases lying between them. The CDR3 spans 14 residues. Per the germline V gene, CDR1 is SEHNR and CDR2 is FQNEAQ (reference sequence).

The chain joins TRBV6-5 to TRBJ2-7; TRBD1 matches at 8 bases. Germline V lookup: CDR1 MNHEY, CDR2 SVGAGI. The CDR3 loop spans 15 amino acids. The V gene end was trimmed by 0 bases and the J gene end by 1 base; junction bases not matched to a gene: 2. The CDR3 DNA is TGTGCCAGCAGTTACTCCAACAGGGGGTCCTACGAGCAGTACTTC. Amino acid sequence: CASSYSNRGSYEQYF.

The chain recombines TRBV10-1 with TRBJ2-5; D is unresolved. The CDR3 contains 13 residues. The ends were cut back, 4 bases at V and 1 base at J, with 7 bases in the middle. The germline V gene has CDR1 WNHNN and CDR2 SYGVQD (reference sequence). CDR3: CASSGRTQETQYF. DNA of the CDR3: TGCGCCAGCAGTGGGAGAACCCAAGAGACCCAGTACTTC.

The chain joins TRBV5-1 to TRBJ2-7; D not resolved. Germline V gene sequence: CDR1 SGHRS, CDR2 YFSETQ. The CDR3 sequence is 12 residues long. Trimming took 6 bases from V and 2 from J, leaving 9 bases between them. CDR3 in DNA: TGCGCCAGCACAAGTGGGACCTACGAGCAGTACTTC. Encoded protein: CASTSGTYEQYF.

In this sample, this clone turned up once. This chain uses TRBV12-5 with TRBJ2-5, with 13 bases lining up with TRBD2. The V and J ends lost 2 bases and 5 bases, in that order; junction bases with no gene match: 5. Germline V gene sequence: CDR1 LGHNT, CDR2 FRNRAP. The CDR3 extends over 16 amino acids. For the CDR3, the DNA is TGTGCTAGTGGTTTGACTAGCGGGGGGGCCGGGGAGACCCAGTACTTC. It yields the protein CASGLTSGGAGETQYF. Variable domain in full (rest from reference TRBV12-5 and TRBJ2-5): DARVTQTPRHKVTEMGQEVTMRCQPILGHNTVFWYRQTMMQGLELLAYFRNRAPLDDSGMPKDRFSAEMPDATLATLKIQPSEPRDSAVYFCASGLTSGGAGETQYFGPGTRLLVL.

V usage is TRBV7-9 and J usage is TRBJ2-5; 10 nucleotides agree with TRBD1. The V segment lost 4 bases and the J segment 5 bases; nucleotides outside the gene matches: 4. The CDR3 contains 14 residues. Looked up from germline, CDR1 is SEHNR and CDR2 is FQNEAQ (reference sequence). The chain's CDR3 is CASSWGQGRETQYF. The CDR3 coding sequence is TGTGCCAGCAGCTGGGGACAGGGGCGGGAGACCCAGTACTTC.

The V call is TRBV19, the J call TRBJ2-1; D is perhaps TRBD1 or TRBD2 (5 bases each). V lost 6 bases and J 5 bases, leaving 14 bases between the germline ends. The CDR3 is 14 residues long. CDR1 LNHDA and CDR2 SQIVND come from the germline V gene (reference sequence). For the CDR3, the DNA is TGTGCCAGTAGCGGGACCCCCCTTAACAATGAGCAGTTCTTC. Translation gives CASSGTPLNNEQFF.

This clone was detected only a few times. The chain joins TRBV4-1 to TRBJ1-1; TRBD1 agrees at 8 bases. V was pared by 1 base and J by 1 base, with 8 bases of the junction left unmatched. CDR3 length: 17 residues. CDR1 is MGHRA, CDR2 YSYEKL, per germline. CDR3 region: CASSQVRGLVRNTEAFF. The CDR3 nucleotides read TGCGCCAGCAGCCAAGTCAGGGGGCTGGTTAGGAACACTGAAGCTTTCTTT.

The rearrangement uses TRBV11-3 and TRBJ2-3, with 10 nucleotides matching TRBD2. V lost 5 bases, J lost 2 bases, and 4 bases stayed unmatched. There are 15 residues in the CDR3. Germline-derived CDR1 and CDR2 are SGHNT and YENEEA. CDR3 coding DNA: TGTGCCAGCAGCGTTACTAGCGGGGCCACAGATACGCAGTATTTT. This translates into CASSVTSGATDTQYF.

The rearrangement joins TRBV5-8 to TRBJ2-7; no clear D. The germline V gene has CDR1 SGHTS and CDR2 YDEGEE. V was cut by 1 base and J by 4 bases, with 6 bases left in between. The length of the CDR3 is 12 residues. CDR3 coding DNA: TGTGCCAGCAGCTTGACTCGATACGAGCAGTACTTC. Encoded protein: CASSLTRYEQYF.

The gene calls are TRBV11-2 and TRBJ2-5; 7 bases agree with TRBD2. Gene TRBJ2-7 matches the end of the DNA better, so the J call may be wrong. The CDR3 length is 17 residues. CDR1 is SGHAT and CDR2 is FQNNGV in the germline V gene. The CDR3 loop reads CASSPSGEGTYYYEQYF. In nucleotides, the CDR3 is TGTGCCAGCAGTCCCTCCGGGGAGGGGACCTATTACTACGAGCAGTACTTC.

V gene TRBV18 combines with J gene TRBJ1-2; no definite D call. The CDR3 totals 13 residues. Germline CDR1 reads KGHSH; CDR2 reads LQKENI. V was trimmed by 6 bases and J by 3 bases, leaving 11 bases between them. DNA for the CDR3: TGTGCCAGCTCCCCTGGGGAAGACTATGGCTACACCTTC. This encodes CASSPGEDYGYTF.

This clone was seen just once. CDR3 coding DNA: TGTGCCAGCAGCCAGTACAGGGGGAGCGCCTACGAGCAGTACTTC. Protein: CASSQYRGSAYEQYF. This rearrangement joins TRBV14 to TRBJ2-7; 8 nucleotides agree with TRBD1. The CDR3 runs to 15 residues. CDR1 SGHDN and CDR2 FVKESK come from the germline V gene. Trimming removed 3 bases from V and 2 bases from J; junction bases left unmatched: 6.

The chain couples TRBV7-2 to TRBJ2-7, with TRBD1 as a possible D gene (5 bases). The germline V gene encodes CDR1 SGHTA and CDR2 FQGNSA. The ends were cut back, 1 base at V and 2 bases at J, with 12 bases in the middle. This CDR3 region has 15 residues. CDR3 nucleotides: TGTGCCAGCAGCTTAGATAGGGGTAGGACCTACGAGCAGTACTTC. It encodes CASSLDRGRTYEQYF.

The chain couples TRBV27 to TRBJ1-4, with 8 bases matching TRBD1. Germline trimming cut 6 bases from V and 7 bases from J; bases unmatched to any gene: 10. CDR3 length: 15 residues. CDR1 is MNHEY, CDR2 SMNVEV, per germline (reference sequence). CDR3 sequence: CASREYRGGVEKLFF. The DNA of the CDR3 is TGTGCCAGCAGAGAATACAGGGGGGGGGTTGAAAAACTGTTTTTT.